Listed here are 8 T cell receptor beta chains from one sample, sequenced in a study of CXCR3-negative and CXCR3-positive naive CD8 T cells. Carrying UMI labels, the TRB cDNA libraries were prepared through 5' RACE. TCRdb re-called the 5' RACE reads; one entry per CDR3 protein, DNA not given. Its clone listing holds under 50,000 distinct CDR3 sequences. Sequencing used naive CXCR3- CD8+ T cells from blood. Sample subset: CD45RO-CCR7+CD27+CD95- naive CD8+ T cells lacking CXCR3 (TNR3-). These TCRs come from a human donor in good health. Some clones in this sample may be carry-over from other donors' samples.

This chain joins TRBV28 and TRBJ2-1; the D call of TRBD1 rests on TCRdb alone, since no DNA is present to check it. The CDR3 runs to 15 residues. Germline CDR1 MDHEN, CDR2 SYDVKM. CDR3 sequence reads: CASSLRAAPYNEQFF.

The chain combines TRBV5-1 with TRBJ1-4; TCRdb indicates TRBD1, and absent DNA this call remains unverified. Germline lookup yields CDR1 SGHRS and CDR2 YFSETQ. The CDR3 contains 15 residues. This CDR3 is CASSPGQGANEKLFF.

The chain links TRBV5-1 to TRBJ2-1; TCRdb gives TRBD1 as the D gene, but with no DNA this cannot be confirmed. Per germline, CDR1 SGHRS and CDR2 YFSETQ. This CDR3 contains 16 residues. The CDR3 is CASSSYRDFPYNEQFF.

V and J are TRBV27 and TRBJ2-1. Germline V gene sequence: CDR1 MNHEY, CDR2 SMNVEV (reference sequence). This CDR3 is built from 15 residues. This CDR3 reads CASSLKGGHYNEQFF.

The chain is built from TRBV27 and TRBJ2-4; TCRdb's D call, TRBD2, is unchecked because there is no DNA. The germline V gene has CDR1 MNHEY and CDR2 SMNVEV (reference sequence). The length of the CDR3 is 14 residues. The CDR3 is CASSLSASWHIQYF.

The chain combines TRBV6-5 with TRBJ2-3; with no DNA, the TCRdb D assignment of TRBD2 cannot be verified. Germline loops: CDR1 MNHEY, CDR2 SVGAGI. The CDR3 spans 18 residues. This CDR3 reads CASSWSTSGGAGGDTQYF.

The chain links TRBV3-1 to TRBJ1-3. The CDR3 spans 17 residues. Germline loops: CDR1 LGHDT, CDR2 YNNKEL (reference sequence). The CDR3: CASSHARDLISGNTIYF.

This chain connects TRBV7-8 to TRBJ2-7; the D call of TRBD1 rests on TCRdb alone, since no DNA is present to check it. This CDR3 comprises 14 residues. The germline V gene has CDR1 SGHVS and CDR2 FQNEAQ. The CDR3 spells CASSLGGTSYEQYF.